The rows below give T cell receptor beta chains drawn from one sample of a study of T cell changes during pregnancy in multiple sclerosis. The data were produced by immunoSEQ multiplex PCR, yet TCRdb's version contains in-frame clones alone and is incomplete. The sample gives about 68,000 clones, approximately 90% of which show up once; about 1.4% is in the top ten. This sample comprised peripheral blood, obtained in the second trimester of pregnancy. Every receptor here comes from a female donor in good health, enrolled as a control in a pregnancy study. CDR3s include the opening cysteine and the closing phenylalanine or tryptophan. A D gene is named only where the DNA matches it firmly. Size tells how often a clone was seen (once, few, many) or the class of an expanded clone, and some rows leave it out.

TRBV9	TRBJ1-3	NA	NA	TGTGCCAGCAGCCCCACAGCGGGCTCTGGAAACACCATATATTTT	CASSPTAGSGNTIYF
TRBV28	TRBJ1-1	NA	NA	TGTGCCAGCGCCTTAGGAGGGAACACTGAAGCTTTCTTT	CASALGGNTEAFF
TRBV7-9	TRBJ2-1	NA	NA	TGTGCCTTCAATCGCGGTAATGAGCAGTTCTTC	CAFNRGNEQFF
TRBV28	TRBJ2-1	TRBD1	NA	TGTGCCAGCAGTTTATGGGGACAGGGCCCAAATGAGCAGTTCTTC	CASSLWGQGPNEQFF
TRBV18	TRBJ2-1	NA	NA	TGTGCCAGCTCACCGGAGGACGCGGTCTCCTACAATGAGCAGTTCTTC	CASSPEDAVSYNEQFF
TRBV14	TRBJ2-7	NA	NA	TGTGCCAGCAGCCAAACGGGGGGCGTCTCCTACGAGCAGTACTTC	CASSQTGGVSYEQYF
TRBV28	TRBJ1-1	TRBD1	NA	TGTGCCAGCAGTTTCTGGGACAGGAATGAAGCTTTCTTT	CASSFWDRNEAFF
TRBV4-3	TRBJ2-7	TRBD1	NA	TGCGCCAGCAGCCAAGAGACAGGGCAAAGGTACGAGCAGTACTTC	CASSQETGQRYEQYF
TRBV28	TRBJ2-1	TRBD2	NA	TGTGCCAGCAGTTTAACCCTCCGGACTAGGGAATACAATGAGCAGTTCTTC	CASSLTLRTREYNEQFF
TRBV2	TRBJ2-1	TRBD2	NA	TGTGCCAGCAGCGTCCGGACTAGCGGGAGCGGAGGGGAGCAGTTCTTC	CASSVRTSGSGGEQFF
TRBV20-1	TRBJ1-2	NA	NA	TGCAGTGCTATGTATCCAGGGGAGACCTTC	CSAMYPGETF
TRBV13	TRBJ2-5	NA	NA	TGTGCCAGCAGCTTGGAAGGGGACCAAGAGACCCAGTACTTC	CASSLEGDQETQYF
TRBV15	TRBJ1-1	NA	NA	TGTGCCACCAGCAGAGAGGCCATGAACACTGAAGCTTTCTTT	CATSREAMNTEAFF
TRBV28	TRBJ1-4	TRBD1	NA	TGTGCCAGCAGTCACAGGGGTGGAGAAAAACTGTTTTTT	CASSHRGGEKLFF
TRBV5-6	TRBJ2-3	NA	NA	TGTGCCAGCAGCAAGTTAGCGTCTAGCACAGATACGCAGTATTTT	CASSKLASSTDTQYF
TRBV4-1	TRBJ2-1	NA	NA	TGCGCCAGCAGCCCCAAGACTGGATACAATGAGCAGTTCTTC	CASSPKTGYNEQFF
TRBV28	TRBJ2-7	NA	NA	TGTGCCAGCAAGGGGCTCTCCTACGAGCAGTACTTC	CASKGLSYEQYF
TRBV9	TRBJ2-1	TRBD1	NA	TGTGCCAGCAGCGGACAGGGGGACTCCTACAATGAGCAGTTCTTC	CASSGQGDSYNEQFF
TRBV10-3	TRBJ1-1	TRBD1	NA	TGTGCCATCAGTGAGGCAGGGGGCCCTGAAGCTTTCTTT	CAISEAGGPEAFF
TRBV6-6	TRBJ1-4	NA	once	TGTGCCAGCAGTTTCGACGAGGCGGGCGAAAAACTGTTTTTT	CASSFDEAGEKLFF
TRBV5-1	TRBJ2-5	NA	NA	TGCGCCAGCAGACGGGAGCCCCTGGAGACCCAGTACTTC	CASRREPLETQYF
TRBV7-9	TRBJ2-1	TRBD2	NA	TGTGCCAGCAGCTTATTATCGGGACTAGCTACCAATGAGCAGTTCTTC	CASSLLSGLATNEQFF
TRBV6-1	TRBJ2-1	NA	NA	TGTGCCAGCAGTGAAGACGCGGGACGGTACAATGAGCAGTTCTTC	CASSEDAGRYNEQFF
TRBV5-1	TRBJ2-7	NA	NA	TGCGCCAGCAGCTTCAGGGCGGAGTCCTACGAGCAGTACTTC	CASSFRAESYEQYF
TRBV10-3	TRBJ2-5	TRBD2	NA	TGTGCCATCAGCGGGGGGGACGGTGAAGAGACCCAGTACTTC	CAISGGDGEETQYF
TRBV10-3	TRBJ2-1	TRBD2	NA	TGTGCCACCCTACCAAGCGGGGGCCCGCACAATGAGCAGTTCTTC	CATLPSGGPHNEQFF
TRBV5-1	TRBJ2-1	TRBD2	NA	TGCGCCAGCAGCTTGGCGGGGGGGCACTTCAATGAGCAGTTCTTC	CASSLAGGHFNEQFF